These 29 T cell receptor beta chains originate from one sample sequenced in a study of CD8+ T cells in alopecia areata. Reverse transcription of extracted RNA yielded cDNA, which provided the sequencing template. Generated by immunoSEQ multiplex PCR, the TCRdb table keeps only in-frame clones and is missing some. The table records roughly 150,000 clones, 62% of them present only once. The sample consisted of CD8+ T cells sorted from blood. Receptors were obtained from a human donor in good health.

The chain uses TRBV5-1 and TRBJ2-7, with D possibly TRBD2 on 6 matching bases. V was clipped by 3 bases and J by 2 bases, with 9 bases between them. This CDR3 is built from 13 residues. CDR1 and CDR2 (germline): SGHRS, YFSETQ. The CDR3 sequence: CASSWDSPYEQYF. The CDR3 bases are TGCGCCAGCAGCTGGGACTCACCCTACGAGCAGTACTTC.

This clone has just a few counts. This chain joins TRBV6-1 and TRBJ2-7; D is perhaps TRBD1 (6 bases). V was cut by 5 bases and J by 5 bases, with 13 bases left in between. The CDR3 totals 13 residues. The germline gives CDR1 MNHNS, CDR2 SASEGT. In DNA, the CDR3 is TGTGCCAGCAGTTCAGGACAGTCGAACGAGCAGTACTTC. The encoded protein is CASSSGQSNEQYF.

Only a few counts were recorded for this clone. The chain employs TRBV4-2 and TRBJ2-3; D may match TRBD1 or TRBD2 (5 bases each). V was clipped by 0 bases and J by 0 bases, with 16 bases between them. The CDR3 is 18 residues long. Germline V CDR1 and CDR2: LGHNA, YNFKEQ. The CDR3 sequence is CASSQERGTVASTDTQYF. The CDR3 DNA reads as TGTGCCAGCAGCCAAGAGAGGGGTACGGTTGCTAGCACAGATACGCAGTATTTT.

V and J are TRBV2 and TRBJ1-5; no clear D gene. The V gene lost 7 bases and the J gene lost 1 base, with 11 bases spanning the gap. The CDR3 totals 14 residues. Per germline, CDR1 SNHLY and CDR2 FYNNEI. CDR3 loop: CASKSGYSNQPQHF. Written as DNA, the CDR3 is TGTGCCAGCAAGTCGGGTTACAGCAATCAGCCCCAGCATTTT.

This clone occurred a few times. The chain links TRBV4-1 to TRBJ2-2; no reliable D call. The germline gives CDR1 MGHRA, CDR2 YSYEKL. The CDR3 totals 12 residues. Trimming left V 6 bases short and J 3 bases short, with 5 bases between. This CDR3 is CASRMDTGELFF. Here the CDR3 DNA reads TGCGCCAGCAGAATGGACACCGGGGAGCTGTTTTTT.

Only one count was recorded for this clone. The rearrangement uses TRBV6-6 and TRBJ2-2, with D tentatively TRBD1 or TRBD2 (5 bases each). The CDR3 contains 14 residues. Deletions cut 10 bases from V and 6 bases from J, with 18 bases between. The germline V gene encodes CDR1 MNHNY and CDR2 SVGAGI (reference sequence). CDR3 loop: CATRTGPSAGELFF. CDR3 nucleotides: TGTGCCACGAGGACGGGACCCTCGGCCGGGGAGCTGTTTTTT.

The CDR3 region is CAIKKGQNVHEQYF. CDR3 bases: TGTGCCATCAAAAAAGGGCAGAATGTCCACGAGCAGTACTTC. The chain combines TRBV10-3 with TRBJ2-7; D unclear. V dropped 7 bases and J dropped 5 bases, with 18 bases sitting between them. The CDR3 length is 14 residues. Germline CDR1 is ENHRY and CDR2 is SYGVKD.

The chain has TRBV7-9 and TRBJ2-7, with D uncertain. The V gene's germline CDR1 is SEHNR and CDR2 FQNEAQ (reference sequence). CDR3 size: 14 residues. V lost 5 bases and J 2 bases, leaving 13 bases between the germline ends. The CDR3 region is CASSRDPAPYEQYF. CDR3 bases: TGTGCCAGCAGCCGCGACCCGGCGCCCTACGAGCAGTACTTC. Looking up the rest from reference TRBV7-9 and TRBJ2-7 gives the full variable domain: DTGVSQNPRHKITKRGQNVTFRCDPISEHNRLYWYRQTLGQGPEFLTYFQNEAQLEKSRLLSDRFSAERPKGSFSTLEIQRTEQGDSAMYLCASSRDPAPYEQYFGPGTRLTVT.

The chain is built from TRBV27 and TRBJ2-1; D is unresolved. This CDR3 contains 13 residues. V shed 5 bases and J shed 4 bases, with 9 bases lying between them. Germline assignment: CDR1 MNHEY and CDR2 SMNVEV (reference sequence). The CDR3 bases are TGTGCCAGCAGTCAGCACAAATACAATGAGCAGTTCTTC. It encodes CASSQHKYNEQFF.

The table lists this clone with a few counts. The rearrangement uses TRBV27 and TRBJ2-5; D gene ambiguous. Trimming cost V 4 bases and J 2 bases, with 8 bases left between them. The CDR3 runs 13 residues. Germline values: CDR1 MNHEY, CDR2 SMNVEV (reference sequence). CDR3 nucleotides: TGTGCCAGCAGTTCTCAACCGCAAGAGACCCAGTACTTC. Protein sequence: CASSSQPQETQYF.

This clone was found a few times. CDR3 sequence: CASSFDRQLNTEAFF. The CDR3 bases are TGTGCCAGCAGTTTTGATCGGCAGTTGAACACTGAAGCTTTCTTT. V gene TRBV27 combines with J gene TRBJ1-1; unclear D gene. Germline V gene data show CDR1 as MNHEY and CDR2 as SMNVEV (reference sequence). The CDR3 sequence is 15 residues long. Between the trimmed V and J ends, which lost 3 bases and 0 bases, there was a span of 11 bases.

The V gene is TRBV29-1, the J gene TRBJ2-3; 11 nucleotides line up with TRBD1. The CDR3 is made up of 13 amino acids. With V trimmed by 6 bases and J by 7 bases, 6 bases remained unmatched. Germline V gives CDR1 SQVTM, CDR2 ANQGSEA. CDR3 amino acids: CSVGQGERYTQYF. CDR3 sequence (DNA): TGCAGCGTGGGACAGGGGGAGAGGTATACGCAGTATTTT.

This chain uses TRBV7-2 with TRBJ1-1; 9 nucleotides agree with TRBD1. The CDR3 extends over 15 amino acids. CDR1 SGHTA and CDR2 FQGNSA come from the germline V gene. After removal of 5 bases from V and 6 bases from J, the junction contained 10 bases not matched to a gene. CDR3 bases: TGTGCCAGCAGCCACAGGGGGCGAACGAAGGCTGAAGCTTTCTTT. It codes for CASSHRGRTKAEAFF.

J is TRBJ2-7 and V is TRBV7-6, with TRBD2 matching 8 bases. Unmatched junction bases numbered 15, after V lost 3 bases and J lost 5 bases. The CDR3 extends over 17 amino acids. Germline CDR1 SGHVS, CDR2 FNYEAQ. CDR3 bases: TGTGCCAGCAGCTTGGGGCTAGCGGGTGAGGCAAGCCACGAGCAGTACTTC. Residues: CASSLGLAGEASHEQYF.

The chain recombines TRBV7-9 with TRBJ1-1, with D maybe TRBD1 (6 bases). With 1 base removed from V and 6 bases from J, the gap between germline ends came to 18 bases. The CDR3 has 16 amino acids. CDR1 is SEHNR, CDR2 FQNEAQ, per germline (reference sequence). This chain's CDR3 is CASSLGFRGRPAEAFF. CDR3 nucleotides: TGTGCCAGCAGCTTAGGTTTCCGGGGGCGCCCCGCTGAAGCTTTCTTT.

This chain connects TRBV7-9 to TRBJ2-7; 7 positions agree with TRBD2. This CDR3 comprises 14 residues. V was pared by 5 bases and J by 6 bases, with 10 bases of the junction left unmatched. Germline V gene sequence: CDR1 SEHNR, CDR2 FQNEAQ (reference sequence). The CDR3 sequence is CASSPLMGGSEQYF. DNA for the CDR3: TGTGCCAGCAGCCCTCTCATGGGGGGGTCCGAGCAGTACTTC.

This chain uses TRBV25-1 with TRBJ2-7; either TRBD1 or TRBD2 may supply D (5 bases each). The CDR3 totals 13 residues. V lost 3 bases, J lost 2 bases, and 8 bases lay in between. Germline V gives CDR1 MGHDK, CDR2 SYGVNS. Written as DNA, the CDR3 is TGTGCCAGCAGTGAGAGGGGCCCCTACGAGCAGTACTTC. Translating it yields CASSERGPYEQYF.

This CDR3 is CASSPRQGPLNTEAFF. In DNA form, the CDR3 reads TGTGCCAGCAGCCCGCGACAAGGACCGTTGAACACTGAAGCTTTCTTT. The chain is built from TRBV7-8 and TRBJ1-1; no clear D gene. The CDR3 has 16 residues. CDR1 and CDR2 (germline): SGHVS, FQNEAQ. The germline V and J ends were trimmed by 5 bases and 0 bases, with 16 bases remaining between them.

A word on this clone: At one boundary the junction diverges from the germline segment, which might be a read error. The chain has TRBV10-2 and TRBJ2-5, with 10 bases that match TRBD1. Germline V gene data show CDR1 as WSHSY and CDR2 as SAAADI. The CDR3 length is 15 residues. CDR3 residues: CASSEWGTGEESQYF. For the CDR3, the DNA is TGCGCCAGCAGTGAGTGGGGGACAGGGGAAGAGTCCCAGTACTTC.

In its sample, this clone was seen once. The same CDR3 arises from other DNA sequences in this sample as well. The chain joins TRBV29-1 to TRBJ2-5; D might be TRBD1 or TRBD2, each matching 5 bases. Germline V lookup: CDR1 SQVTM, CDR2 ANQGSEA. The germline V and J ends were trimmed by 5 bases and 5 bases, with 9 bases remaining between them. This CDR3 contains 11 residues. The CDR3 sequence is CSVPGRETQYF. For the CDR3, the DNA is TGCAGCGTTCCGGGGCGGGAGACCCAGTACTTC.

The V and J genes are TRBV15 and TRBJ1-1, with TRBD1 identical over 7 bases. Germline values: CDR1 LNHNV, CDR2 YYDKDF (reference sequence). The CDR3 is made up of 16 amino acids. V shed 2 bases, J shed 0 bases, and the junction held 6 bases outside the gene matches. The CDR3 loop is CATSRLRQGMNTEAFF. The CDR3 bases are TGTGCCACCAGCAGACTCCGACAGGGTATGAACACTGAAGCTTTCTTT. Using reference TRBV15 and TRBJ1-1 for the parts outside the CDR3, the full variable domain is DAMVIQNPRYQVTQFGKPVTLSCSQTLNHNVMYWYQQKSSQAPKLLFHYYDKDFNNEADTPDNFQSRRPNTSFCFLDIRSPGLGDTAMYLCATSRLRQGMNTEAFFGQGTRLTVV.

The rearrangement uses TRBV4-1 and TRBJ1-2; D unresolved. V gave up 1 base and J gave up 6 bases, with 9 bases separating them. The CDR3 spans 13 residues. Germline loops: CDR1 MGHRA, CDR2 YSYEKL. This CDR3 reads CASSQGGWDGYTF. CDR3 DNA sequence: TGCGCCAGCAGCCAAGGTGGCTGGGATGGCTACACCTTC.

This clone was seen just once. The J gene is TRBJ1-2, the V gene TRBV6-5; no clear D gene. In germline, CDR1 is MNHEY, CDR2 SVGAGI. V dropped 6 bases and J dropped 9 bases, with 20 bases sitting between them. This CDR3 region has 14 residues. This CDR3 is CASSRLLALRSYTF. DNA of the CDR3: TGTGCCAGCAGCCGACTGCTTGCCCTAAGAAGCTACACCTTC.

The chain joins TRBV29-1 to TRBJ2-7; weak D call: TRBD1 (6 bases). Trimming shortened V by 7 bases and J by 4 bases, and 17 bases separated the two germline ends. CDR1 and CDR2 from the germline V gene are SQVTM and ANQGSEA. The CDR3 sequence is 13 residues long. As DNA, the CDR3 is TGCAGCGCCGTTGGGGGCACTGGTTACGAGCAGTACTTC. This sequence encodes CSAVGGTGYEQYF.

This chain joins TRBV11-2 and TRBJ1-1; D is undetermined. V was cut by 3 bases and J by 5 bases, with 7 bases left in between. Germline values: CDR1 SGHAT, CDR2 FQNNGV. The CDR3 runs to 12 residues. In DNA form, the CDR3 reads TGTGCCAGCAGCTTGCGGGGAACTGAAGCTTTCTTT. Amino acid sequence: CASSLRGTEAFF.

The chain employs TRBV6-6 and TRBJ1-1; D remains unclear. The germline V and J ends were trimmed by 8 bases and 0 bases, with 10 bases remaining between them. The germline CDR1 and CDR2 sequences are MNHNY and SVGAGI (reference sequence). This CDR3 is 13 amino acids long. The CDR3 bases are TGTGCCAGCTCAAGGGCGATGAACACTGAAGCTTTCTTT. Its protein is CASSRAMNTEAFF.

The V call is TRBV27, the J call TRBJ2-7; no firm D call. V dropped 2 bases and J dropped 3 bases, with 5 bases sitting between them. Germline values: CDR1 MNHEY, CDR2 SMNVEV (reference sequence). There are 12 residues in the CDR3. CDR3 coding DNA: TGTGCCAGCAGTTTAGTCGGCTACGAGCAGTACTTC. Its translation is CASSLVGYEQYF.

This clone showed up just once. This chain connects TRBV28 to TRBJ2-1; possible D gene TRBD1, 5 bases. Trimming removed 4 bases at V and 5 bases at J, with 33 bases between. CDR1 MDHEN and CDR2 SYDVKM come from the germline V gene. This CDR3 comprises 21 residues. CDR3: CASSSTQAREYLSIWDNEQFF. As DNA, the CDR3 is TGTGCCAGCAGTTCCACACAGGCTAGAGAGTATCTGTCCATTTGGGACAATGAGCAGTTCTTC. Full variable domain (missing parts from reference TRBV28 and TRBJ2-1): DVKVTQSSRYLVKRTGEKVFLECVQDMDHENMFWYRQDPGLGLRLIYFSYDVKMKEKGDIPEGYSVSREKKERFSLILESASTNQTSMYLCASSSTQAREYLSIWDNEQFFGPGTRLTVL.

The chain links TRBV6-5 to TRBJ1-1; maybe TRBD1 (5 bases). Between the trimmed V and J ends, which lost 4 bases and 6 bases, there was a span of 12 bases. This CDR3 has 13 amino acids. Germline CDR1 reads MNHEY; CDR2 reads SVGAGI. In nucleotides, the CDR3 is TGTGCCAGCAGTTTTACTCCGGGGCCTGAAGCTTTCTTT. Its protein is CASSFTPGPEAFF.